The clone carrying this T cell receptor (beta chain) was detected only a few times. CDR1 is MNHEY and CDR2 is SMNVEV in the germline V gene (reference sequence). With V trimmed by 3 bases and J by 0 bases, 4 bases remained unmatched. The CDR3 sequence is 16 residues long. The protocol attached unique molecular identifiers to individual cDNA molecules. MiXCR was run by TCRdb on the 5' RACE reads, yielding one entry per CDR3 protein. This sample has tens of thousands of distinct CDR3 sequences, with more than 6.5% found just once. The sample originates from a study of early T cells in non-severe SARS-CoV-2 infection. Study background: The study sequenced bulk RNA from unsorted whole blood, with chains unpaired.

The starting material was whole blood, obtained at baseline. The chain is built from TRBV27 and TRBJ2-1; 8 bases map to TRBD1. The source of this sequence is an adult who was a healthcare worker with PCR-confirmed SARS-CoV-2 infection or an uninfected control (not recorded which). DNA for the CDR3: TGTGCCAGCAGTTTTACAGGGGGTCGCTCCTACAATGAGCAGTTCTTC. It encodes CASSFTGGRSYNEQFF.